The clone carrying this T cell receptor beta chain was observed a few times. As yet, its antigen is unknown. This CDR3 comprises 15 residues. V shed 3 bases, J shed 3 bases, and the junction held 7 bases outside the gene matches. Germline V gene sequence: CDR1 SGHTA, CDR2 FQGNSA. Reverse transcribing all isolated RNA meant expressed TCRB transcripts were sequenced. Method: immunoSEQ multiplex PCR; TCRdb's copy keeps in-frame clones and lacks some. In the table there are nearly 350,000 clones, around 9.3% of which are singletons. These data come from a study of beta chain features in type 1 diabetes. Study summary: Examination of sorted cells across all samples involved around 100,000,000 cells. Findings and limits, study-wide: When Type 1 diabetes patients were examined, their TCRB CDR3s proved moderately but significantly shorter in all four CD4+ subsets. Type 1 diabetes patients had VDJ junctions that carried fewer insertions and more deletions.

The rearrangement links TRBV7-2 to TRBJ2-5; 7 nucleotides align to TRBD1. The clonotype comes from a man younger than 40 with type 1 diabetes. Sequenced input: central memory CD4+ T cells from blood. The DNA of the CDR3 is TGTGCCAGCAGCTTCGGTCCAACAGGGGAAGAGACCCAGTACTTC. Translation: CASSFGPTGEETQYF.